This TCR beta chain was obtained from a study of cytomegalovirus exposure and HLA in healthy donors. PCR primers comprised 60 Vbeta and 13 Jbeta primers. The table came from immunoSEQ multiplex PCR; TCRdb's copy has only in-frame clones and leaves some out. The sample gives roughly 130,000 clones, roughly three fifths of which show up once; 6.5% is in the top ten. Overall study results and limits: A missense variant in DCLRE1C was later tied to TCR beta V- and J-gene trimming.

This CDR3 spans 15 amino acids. Germline-derived CDR1 and CDR2 are SGHRS and YFSETQ. Trimming cost V 4 bases and J 1 base; bases outside gene matches: 6. As to this clone: Antigen: not known.

The clonotype originates from a woman aged 60-70 years in good health and CMV-seronegative. The genes are TRBV5-1 and TRBJ2-3; 7 nucleotides agree with TRBD2. The specimen sequenced was PBMCs. CDR3: CASSGGGRGTDTQYF. CDR3 DNA sequence: TGCGCCAGCAGCGGGGGAGGGCGGGGCACAGATACGCAGTATTTT.